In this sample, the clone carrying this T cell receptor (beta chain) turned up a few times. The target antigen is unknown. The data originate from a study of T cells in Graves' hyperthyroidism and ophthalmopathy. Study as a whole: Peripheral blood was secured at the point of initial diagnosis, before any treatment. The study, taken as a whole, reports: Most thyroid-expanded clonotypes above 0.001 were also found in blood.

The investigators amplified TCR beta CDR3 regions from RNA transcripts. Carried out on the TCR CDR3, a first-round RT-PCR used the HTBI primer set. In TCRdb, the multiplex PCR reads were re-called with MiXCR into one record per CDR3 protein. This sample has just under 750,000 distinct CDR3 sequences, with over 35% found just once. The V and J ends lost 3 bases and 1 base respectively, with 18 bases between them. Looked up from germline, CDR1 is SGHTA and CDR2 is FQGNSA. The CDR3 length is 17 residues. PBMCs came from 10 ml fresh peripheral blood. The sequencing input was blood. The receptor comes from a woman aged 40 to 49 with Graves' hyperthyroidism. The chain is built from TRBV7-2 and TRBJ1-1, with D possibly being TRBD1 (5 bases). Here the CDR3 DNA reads TGTGCCAGCAGCTTCCGTGGGGGAAGGCGTTCGAACACTGAAGCTTTCTTT. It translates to CASSFRGGRRSNTEAFF.